These 28 T cell receptor beta chains were all obtained from the same sample, sequenced in a study of cytomegalovirus exposure and HLA in healthy donors. Method: immunoSEQ multiplex PCR; TCRdb's copy keeps in-frame clones and lacks some. The repertoire holds about 75,000 clones, with around four fifths as singletons. Material: PBMCs. The receptors were gathered from a man aged 25 to 45 in good health and CMV-seronegative.

This chain uses TRBV5-1 with TRBJ2-6; 14 bases line up with TRBD2. CDR1 is SGHRS, CDR2 YFSETQ, per germline. Trimming took 4 bases from V and 0 from J; bases not matched to a gene: 9. CDR3 length: 20 amino acids. CDR3 nucleotides: TGCGCCAGCAGCCCAAGGACTAGCGGGAGGTCGATCTCTGGGGCCAACGTCCTGACTTTC. As protein: CASSPRTSGRSISGANVLTF.

This chain joins TRBV7-9 and TRBJ1-1; perhaps TRBD1 as D (6 bases). The CDR3 totals 13 residues. V was trimmed by 6 bases and J by 2 bases, leaving 10 bases between them. From germline, CDR1 is SEHNR and CDR2 FQNEAQ (reference sequence). The chain's CDR3 is CASRIQGNTEAFF. The CDR3 bases are TGTGCCAGCAGAATACAGGGTAACACTGAAGCTTTCTTT.

V usage is TRBV15 and J usage is TRBJ2-7, with TRBD1 as a possible D gene (6 bases). The germline CDR1 and CDR2 sequences are LNHNV and YYDKDF (reference sequence). Trimming removed 1 base from V and 0 bases from J, with 13 bases in between. The CDR3 spans 16 residues. The CDR3 DNA is TGTGCCACCAGCAGAGGTTCAGGGGATAGCTCCTACGAGCAGTACGTC. This sequence encodes CATSRGSGDSSYEQYV.

This clone has only one observation. The gene calls are TRBV28 and TRBJ2-3; the match to TRBD1 covers 7 bases. V trimming: 10 bases; J trimming: 6 bases; junction bases outside the gene matches: 10. CDR3 size: 13 residues. CDR1 is MDHEN and CDR2 is SYDVKM in the germline V gene. CDR3: CATATGNTDTQYF. CDR3 DNA sequence: TGTGCCACCGCGACAGGGAACACCGATACGCAGTATTTT.

The chain combines TRBV5-5 with TRBJ2-5, with TRBD2 matching 9 bases. CDR3 length: 14 residues. The junction had 7 bases not matched to a gene; V was cut back by 5 bases and J by 5 bases. Germline CDR1 is SGHKS and CDR2 is YYEKEE (reference sequence). CDR3 DNA: TGTGCCAGCAGTCGGCGGGGGGGCCCGGAGACCCAGTACTTC. As protein: CASSRRGGPETQYF.

CDR3 sequence: CAWSVGTEEKGLAKNIQYF. Here the CDR3 DNA reads TGTGCCTGGAGTGTGGGGACAGAAGAAAAAGGACTAGCCAAAAACATTCAGTACTTC. The chain uses TRBV30 and TRBJ2-4, with 7 bases fitting TRBD1. V was clipped by 0 bases and J by 0 bases; unmatched bases: 14. The CDR3 runs to 19 residues. Germline loops: CDR1 GTSNPN, CDR2 SVGIG (reference sequence).

This sequence joins TRBV6-5 and TRBJ2-5, with D perhaps matching TRBD1 (5 bases). Germline CDR1 is MNHEY and CDR2 is SVGAGI. This CDR3 is 13 amino acids long. Trimming removed 5 bases at V and 5 bases at J, with 12 bases between. The CDR3 sequence: CASSRAGYETQYF. In DNA, the CDR3 is TGTGCCAGCAGTAGAGCAGGGTACGAGACCCAGTACTTC.

The gene calls are TRBV25-1 and TRBJ2-1; tentatively, D is TRBD1 (5 bases). The CDR3 is 15 amino acids. Trimming took off 3 bases at V and 2 bases at J, with 11 bases between the two ends. CDR1 and CDR2 from the germline V gene are MGHDK and SYGVNS. The CDR3 spells CASSDVLGAYNEQFF. CDR3 sequence (DNA): TGTGCCAGCAGTGATGTTCTAGGGGCCTACAATGAGCAGTTCTTC.

The rearrangement links TRBV5-1 to TRBJ2-7, with a weak D call TRBD2 (7 bases). Trimming took 5 bases from V and 7 from J, leaving 22 bases between them. The CDR3 has 15 amino acids. Germline V gene lookup returns CDR1 SGHRS and CDR2 YFSETQ. The CDR3 sequence: CASRPNWGGAREQYF. The CDR3 coding sequence is TGCGCCAGCAGACCCAATTGGGGGGGGGCGCGTGAGCAGTACTTC.

This chain uses TRBV5-6 with TRBJ1-4, with 8 bases matching TRBD1. The germline gives CDR1 SGHDT, CDR2 YYEEEE. The V gene end was trimmed by 4 bases and the J gene end by 6 bases; junction bases not matched to a gene: 11. The CDR3 runs to 16 residues. CDR3: CASSRFSGGADEKLFF. The CDR3 DNA follows: TGTGCCAGCAGCCGCTTCTCAGGGGGCGCCGATGAAAAACTGTTTTTT.

This chain uses TRBV25-1 with TRBJ2-1, with 8 bases matching TRBD2. The CDR3 sequence is 17 residues long. The V gene end was trimmed by 4 bases and the J gene end by 6 bases; junction bases not matched to a gene: 14. Germline loops: CDR1 MGHDK, CDR2 SYGVNS. In DNA form, the CDR3 reads TGTGCCAGCAGTGTGTTAGGGGCGGGCGGGAGGCGCAATGAGCAGTTCTTC. As protein: CASSVLGAGGRRNEQFF.

This chain connects TRBV4-1 to TRBJ2-2; D ambiguous. CDR3 length: 16 residues. The ends were cut back, 3 bases at V and 3 bases at J, with 14 bases in the middle. From germline, CDR1 is MGHRA and CDR2 YSYEKL. The CDR3 loop reads CASSHPLGSYTGELFF. CDR3 sequence (DNA): TGCGCCAGCAGCCACCCCCTCGGGTCTTACACCGGGGAGCTGTTTTTT.

V is TRBV7-9 and J is TRBJ1-1, with D tentatively TRBD1 (6 bases). Germline lookup yields CDR1 SEHNR and CDR2 FQNEAQ (reference sequence). The CDR3 is 12 residues long. Trimming pared 5 bases from V and 7 bases from J, leaving 11 bases between. CDR3 sequence (DNA): TGTGCCAGCAGCGCGACAGGTTTTGAAGCTTTCTTT. Its translation is CASSATGFEAFF.

The chain carries TRBV2 and TRBJ2-2; 7 bases are a match to TRBD2. The CDR3 runs 13 residues. Germline V gene sequence: CDR1 SNHLY, CDR2 FYNNEI. V was clipped by 8 bases and J by 7 bases; unmatched bases: 7. The CDR3 nucleotides are TGTGCCAGCCGTCGGGCTAGCGGCGGGGAGCTGTTTTTT. Translated: CASRRASGGELFF.

This chain uses TRBV7-2 with TRBJ1-2; TRBD1 matches at 10 bases. CDR1 and CDR2 from the germline V gene are SGHTA and FQGNSA. Trimming cost V 4 bases and J 12 bases; bases outside gene matches: 14. This CDR3 has 15 amino acids. Here the CDR3 reads CASSSYISRDRGHTF. CDR3 sequence (DNA): TGTGCCAGCAGCTCTTATATCTCACGGGACAGGGGTCACACCTTC. Full variable domain (remainder filled in from reference TRBV7-2 and TRBJ1-2): GAGVSQSPSNKVTEKGKDVELRCDPISGHTALYWYRQSLGQGLEFLIYFQGNSAPDKSGLPSDRFSAERTGGSVSTLTIQRTQQEDSAVYLCASSSYISRDRGHTFGSGTRLTVV.

V gene TRBV19 combines with J gene TRBJ1-5; 8 bases line up with TRBD1. The V segment lost 7 bases and the J segment 5 bases; nucleotides outside the gene matches: 7. CDR1 is LNHDA, CDR2 SQIVND, per germline (reference sequence). The CDR3 totals 14 residues. CDR3 amino acids: CASNRGQGDQPQHF. The CDR3 DNA follows: TGTGCCAGTAATCGAGGACAGGGCGATCAGCCCCAGCATTTT.

This chain connects TRBV6-1 to TRBJ2-6; D not resolved. The CDR3 extends over 13 amino acids. The germline V gene has CDR1 MNHNS and CDR2 SASEGT. V was pared by 8 bases and J by 0 bases, with 5 bases between. CDR3 residues: CASQNSGANVLTF. The CDR3 bases are TGTGCCAGCCAAAACTCTGGGGCCAACGTCCTGACTTTC.

The chain uses TRBV6-4 and TRBJ1-1; 10 positions agree with TRBD1. After removal of 2 bases from V and 5 bases from J, the junction contained 2 bases not matched to a gene. The CDR3 length is 14 residues. Germline V CDR1 and CDR2: MRHNA, SNTAGT. Here the CDR3 reads CASSDTDRGTEAFF. CDR3 nucleotides: TGTGCCAGCAGTGACACGGACAGGGGGACTGAAGCTTTCTTT.

This chain joins TRBV5-1 and TRBJ2-7; the D gene could be TRBD1 or TRBD2 (6 bases each). The V gene's germline CDR1 is SGHRS and CDR2 YFSETQ. The ends were cut back, 2 bases at V and 3 bases at J, with 9 bases in the middle. CDR3 length: 13 amino acids. CDR3 amino acids: CASSFGGGYEQYV. CDR3 nucleotide sequence: TGCGCCAGCAGCTTTGGAGGGGGCTACGAGCAGTACGTC.

The chain joins TRBV21-1 to TRBJ1-2; the listed D gene, TRBD1, was not tested against the DNA. TRBV21-1 is described as a pseudogene. The CDR3 length is 13 residues. CDR3 sequence reads: CASSKEDSYGYTF. The CDR3, as DNA: TGTGCCAGCAGCAAAGAGGACAGCTATGGCTACACCTTC.

V gene TRBV5-3 combines with J gene TRBJ2-7; TRBD2 matches 7 bases. TRBV5-3 is labeled an ORF, and its function is uncertain. The CDR3 is 14 amino acids. J was trimmed by 4 bases and V by 0 bases; bases with no gene match: 4. The CDR3 DNA reads as TGTGCCAGAAGCTTGGGCGGGAGTGGGTACGAGCAGTACGTC. This gives the protein CARSLGGSGYEQYV.

The chain recombines TRBV7-3 with TRBJ2-7; D remains ambiguous. CDR1 and CDR2 from the germline V gene are SGHTA and FQGTGA. V lost 0 bases, J lost 0 bases, and 3 bases lay in between. This CDR3 contains 13 residues. CDR3 in DNA: TGTGCCAGCAGCTTAACGAGCTCCTACGAGCAGTACTTC. Translating gives CASSLTSSYEQYF.

The sample holds one count of this clone. This chain joins TRBV5-1 and TRBJ1-1; a weak D match, TRBD1 (5 bases). Germline CDR1 reads SGHRS; CDR2 reads YFSETQ. V was pared by 1 base and J by 5 bases, with 12 bases between. The CDR3 totals 14 residues. The CDR3: CASSLTVGGTEAFF. In nucleotides, the CDR3 is TGCGCCAGCAGCTTGACGGTGGGGGGGACTGAAGCTTTCTTT.

This clone appeared a few times. This sequence joins TRBV30 and TRBJ1-5, with 8 bases fitting TRBD1. Germline V CDR1 and CDR2: GTSNPN, SVGIG (reference sequence). The CDR3 is 13 residues long. V was clipped by 4 bases and J by 4 bases; unmatched bases: 3. CDR3 sequence reads: CAWNTGGNQPQHF. The DNA of the CDR3 is TGTGCCTGGAATACAGGGGGTAATCAGCCCCAGCATTTT.

This chain joins TRBV20-1 and TRBJ1-2; D remains ambiguous. Germline V gene lookup returns CDR1 DFQATT and CDR2 SNEGSKA (reference sequence). The CDR3 sequence is 10 residues long. Trimming stripped 5 bases from V and 4 bases from J, with 5 bases between. The CDR3 protein is CSAPVYGYTF. CDR3 sequence (DNA): TGCAGTGCTCCAGTCTATGGCTACACCTTC.

The chain couples TRBV2 to TRBJ1-4, with D perhaps matching TRBD1 (6 bases). The ends were cut back, 5 bases at V and 12 bases at J, with 22 bases in the middle. The CDR3 runs 15 residues. CDR1 and CDR2 from the germline V gene are SNHLY and FYNNEI. The CDR3 bases are TGTGCCAGCAGTTACAGGGACCGGCCGTCATCGGAACTGTTTTTT. Translating gives CASSYRDRPSSELFF.

V and J are TRBV9 and TRBJ2-5, with D maybe TRBD2 (6 bases). V gave up 2 bases and J gave up 9 bases, with 26 bases separating them. The germline gives CDR1 SGDLS, CDR2 YYNGEE. This CDR3 contains 17 residues. The CDR3 nucleotides are TGTGCCAGCAGCGTGGACTATGAGCTCGTCGGGGATCGTGCCCAGTACTTC. It specifies CASSVDYELVGDRAQYF.

J is TRBJ1-2 and V is TRBV10-2, with TRBD1 as a possible D gene (5 bases). The CDR3 loop spans 15 amino acids. The germline V gene encodes CDR1 WSHSY and CDR2 SAAADI. The V and J ends lost 4 bases and 4 bases respectively, with 16 bases between them. DNA for the CDR3: TGCGCCAGCAGTGGGTACGGGGGTTTAAGCTATGGCTACACCTTC. Translated, it gives CASSGYGGLSYGYTF.